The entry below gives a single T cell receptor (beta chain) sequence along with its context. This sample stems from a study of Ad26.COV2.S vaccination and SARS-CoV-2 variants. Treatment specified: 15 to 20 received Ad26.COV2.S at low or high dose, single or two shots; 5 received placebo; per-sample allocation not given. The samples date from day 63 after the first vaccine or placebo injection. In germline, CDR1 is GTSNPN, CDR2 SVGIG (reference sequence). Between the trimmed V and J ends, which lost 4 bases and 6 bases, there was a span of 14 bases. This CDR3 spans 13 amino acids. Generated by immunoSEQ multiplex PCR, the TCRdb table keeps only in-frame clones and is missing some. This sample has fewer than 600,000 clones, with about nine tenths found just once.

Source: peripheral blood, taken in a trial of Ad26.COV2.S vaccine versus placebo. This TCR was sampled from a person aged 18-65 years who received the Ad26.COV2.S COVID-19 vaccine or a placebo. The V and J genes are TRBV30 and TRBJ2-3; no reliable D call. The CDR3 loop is CAWKDPHWDTQYF. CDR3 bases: TGTGCCTGGAAGGACCCCCACTGGGATACGCAGTATTTT.